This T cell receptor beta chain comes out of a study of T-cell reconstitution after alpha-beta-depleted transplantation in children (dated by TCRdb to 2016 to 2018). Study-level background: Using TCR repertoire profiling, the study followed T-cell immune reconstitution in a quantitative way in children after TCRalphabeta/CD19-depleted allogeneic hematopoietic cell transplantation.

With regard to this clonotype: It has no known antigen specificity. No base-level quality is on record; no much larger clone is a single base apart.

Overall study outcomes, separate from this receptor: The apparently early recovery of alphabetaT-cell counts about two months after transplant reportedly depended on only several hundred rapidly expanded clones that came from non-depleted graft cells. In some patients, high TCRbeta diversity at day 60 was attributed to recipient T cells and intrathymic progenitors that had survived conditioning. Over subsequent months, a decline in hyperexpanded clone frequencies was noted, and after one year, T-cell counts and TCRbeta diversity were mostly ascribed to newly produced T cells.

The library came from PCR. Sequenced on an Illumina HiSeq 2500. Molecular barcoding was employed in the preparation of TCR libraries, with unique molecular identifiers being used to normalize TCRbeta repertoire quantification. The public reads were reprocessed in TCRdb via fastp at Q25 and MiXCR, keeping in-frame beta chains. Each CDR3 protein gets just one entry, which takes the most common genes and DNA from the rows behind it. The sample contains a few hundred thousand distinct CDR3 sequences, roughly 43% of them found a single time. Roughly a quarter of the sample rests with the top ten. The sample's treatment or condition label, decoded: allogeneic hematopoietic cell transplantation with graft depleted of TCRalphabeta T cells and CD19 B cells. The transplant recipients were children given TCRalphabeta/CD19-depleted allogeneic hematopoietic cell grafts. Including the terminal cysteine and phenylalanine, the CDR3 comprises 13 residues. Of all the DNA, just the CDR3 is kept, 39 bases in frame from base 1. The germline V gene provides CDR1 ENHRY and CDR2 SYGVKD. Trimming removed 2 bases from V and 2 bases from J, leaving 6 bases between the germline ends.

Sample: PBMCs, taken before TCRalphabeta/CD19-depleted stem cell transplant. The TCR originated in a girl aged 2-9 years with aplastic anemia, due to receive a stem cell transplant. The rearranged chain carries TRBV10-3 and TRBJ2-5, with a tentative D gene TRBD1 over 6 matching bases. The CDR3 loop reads CAISEGQQETQYF. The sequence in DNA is TGTGCCATCAGTGAGGGACAGCAAGAGACCCAGTACTTC.